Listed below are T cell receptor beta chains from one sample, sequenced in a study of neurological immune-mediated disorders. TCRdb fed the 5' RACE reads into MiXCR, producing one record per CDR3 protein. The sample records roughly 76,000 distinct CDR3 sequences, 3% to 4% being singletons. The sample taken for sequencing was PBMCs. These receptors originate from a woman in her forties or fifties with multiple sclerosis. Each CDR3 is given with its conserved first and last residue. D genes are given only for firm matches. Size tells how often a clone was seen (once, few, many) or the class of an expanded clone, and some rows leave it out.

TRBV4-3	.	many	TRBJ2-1	TGCGCCAGCAGCCAAGGGTATGAGCAGTTCTTC	CASSQGYEQFF
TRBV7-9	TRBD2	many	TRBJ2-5	TGTGCCAGCAGCTTCAGCCTAGCGGGAGAGACCCAGTACTTC	CASSFSLAGETQYF
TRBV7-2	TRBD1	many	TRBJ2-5	TGTGCCAGCAGCTTAGATCGGGCAGGGGGAGAGACCCAGTACTTC	CASSLDRAGGETQYF
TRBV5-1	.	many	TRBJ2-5	TGCGCCAGCAGCTTGAACAGACAAGAGACCCAGTACTTC	CASSLNRQETQYF
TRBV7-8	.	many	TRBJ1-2	TGTGCCAGCAGCCTTTTTGGGGATACCTATGGCTACACCTTC	CASSLFGDTYGYTF
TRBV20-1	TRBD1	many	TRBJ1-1	TGCAGTGCCATCACAGGGGTGGGCACTGAAGCTTTCTTT	CSAITGVGTEAFF
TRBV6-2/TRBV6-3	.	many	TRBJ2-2	TGTGCCAGCAGTGACCTCCGAGCGACGAACACCGGGGAGCTGTTTTTT	CASSDLRATNTGELFF
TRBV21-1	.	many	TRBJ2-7	TGTGCCAGCAGCAACATGGGCGGCCCCTACGAGCAGTACTTC	CASSNMGGPYEQYF
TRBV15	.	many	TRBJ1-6	TGTGCCACCAGTACTGGCGGGGGTCCATATTCACCCCTCCACTTT	CATSTGGGPYSPLHF
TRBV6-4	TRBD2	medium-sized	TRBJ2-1	TGTGCCAGCAGTGACTCGACTAGCGGGAGCAATGAGCAGTTCTTC	CASSDSTSGSNEQFF
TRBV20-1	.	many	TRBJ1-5	TGCAGTGCTAGGGGGGGGGGAAATCAGCCCCAGCATTTT	CSARGGGNQPQHF
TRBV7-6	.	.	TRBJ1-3	TGTGCCAGCAGCCCCGGGTTGAGGAACACCATATATTTT	CASSPGLRNTIYF
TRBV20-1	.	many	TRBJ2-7	TGCAGTGCTATCTTGGCAGGGGCCTACGAGCAGTACTTC	CSAILAGAYEQYF
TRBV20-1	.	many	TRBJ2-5	TGCAGTGCATTTCCCTGGGGGCGAGGCAAAGAGACCCAGTACTTC	CSAFPWGRGKETQYF
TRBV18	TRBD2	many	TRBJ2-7	TGTGCCAGCTCACTGGGCGGGAGGGCCTTGGGATACGAGCAGTACTTC	CASSLGGRALGYEQYF
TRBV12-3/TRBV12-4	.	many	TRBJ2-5	TGTGCCAGCAGTACGACAGCAACCGGAGAGACCCAGTACTTC	CASSTTATGETQYF